This TCR beta chain was sequenced in a study of T cells after yellow fever vaccination (dated by TCRdb to about 2019). Looking at the study overall: The SMART-Seq v4 Ultra Low Input RNA kit was used to prepare libraries from fractions with low cell numbers. To follow T-cell clones before and after primary and booster YFV17D yellow fever vaccination, bulk TCR alpha and beta repertoires were sequenced over time. Two healthy male donors made up the cohort, one aged 18 to 29 years and the other aged 30 to 40 years. Blood was collected at multiple timepoints before and after primary and secondary immunization, and bulk PBMC replicates and cell subsets were isolated. General study outcomes and caveats: The secondary T-cell response was weaker than the primary response but faster, peaking on day 5 instead of day 15. The study included only a couple of donors, which limits how far the findings can be generalized. Because abundant contaminating clonotypes from the bulk population could be contained in FACS-sorted repertoires, computational filtering was required. A small share of clonotypes was detected in both CD4 and CD8 compartments, with the overlap likely arising from convergent recombination. After the booster, most of the clones that had expanded following primary vaccination were detected again (96% of CD4 and around 90% of CD8), which suggests that memory was broadly maintained.

Trimming removed 3 bases from V and 2 bases from J, leaving 4 bases between the germline ends. Taken from cysteine to phenylalanine, the CDR3 has 11 residues. Only CDR3 DNA is held: 33 bases, read in frame from base 1. The germline V gene (reference sequence) gives CDR1 as DFQATT and CDR2 as SNEGSKA. TCRdb shows the sequencer as Illumina NovaSeq 6000. TCR cDNA was synthesized by 5'RACE template switching, through which a universal primer site and unique molecular identifiers were introduced. Priming for cDNA synthesis came from both the TCR alpha and TCR beta constant segments. Libraries were amplified in two PCR steps, with sample barcodes and sequencing adapters added in the second step. Sequencing of the libraries was done on either Illumina HiSeq 2500 (2x100 bp) or NovaSeq (2x150 bp). Per the original workflow: MIGEC handled demultiplexing of reads and collapsing into UMI consensus sequences, while MiXCR performed V(D)J alignment. Clonotypes responding to the vaccine were identified with edgeR on replicate PBMC samples, with the criteria of FDR below 0.01 and a log2 fold change above 5 up to day 15. Each bulk clonotype received a CD4 or CD8 identity based on whether the sequenced CD4 or CD8 repertoire contained that clonotype at higher abundance. TCRdb redid the processing of the public reads, applying fastp at Q25 and MiXCR, and retained in-frame beta chains. When rows share a CDR3 protein, they turn into one entry using the most common DNA and genes. The V and J calls shown here were made by TCRdb, not taken from the authors' results. The sample table lists under 400,000 distinct CDR3 sequences, roughly an eighth of them with a count of one. The ten biggest clones cover 2.5% to 4% of the sample.

The meaning of the sample's treatment or condition label: live attenuated yellow fever vaccine strain. A standard Ficoll-Paque protocol was used to isolate PBMCs from peripheral blood. CD4 and CD8 T-cell fractions were isolated with Dynabeads CD4 and CD8 positive selection kits. RNA was extracted with TriZol from bulk PBMCs, CD4 and CD8 fractions, and dextramer-positive and dextramer-negative fractions. In its sample, this clonotype was seen a few times. Its antigen is unknown. Base qualities are not provided; no much larger clone lies one nucleotide away. The clonotype comes from a man between 18 and 35 years old who received the YFV17D yellow fever vaccine. The chain is encoded by TRBV20-1 joined to TRBJ1-1, with an unclear D gene assignment. Sample: CD4+ T cells sorted from PBMCs, taken 15 days after the yellow fever booster vaccination. The CDR3 protein: CSARSNTEAFF. The nucleotide sequence reads as follows: TGCAGTGCTAGGTCTAACACTGAAGCTTTCTTT.